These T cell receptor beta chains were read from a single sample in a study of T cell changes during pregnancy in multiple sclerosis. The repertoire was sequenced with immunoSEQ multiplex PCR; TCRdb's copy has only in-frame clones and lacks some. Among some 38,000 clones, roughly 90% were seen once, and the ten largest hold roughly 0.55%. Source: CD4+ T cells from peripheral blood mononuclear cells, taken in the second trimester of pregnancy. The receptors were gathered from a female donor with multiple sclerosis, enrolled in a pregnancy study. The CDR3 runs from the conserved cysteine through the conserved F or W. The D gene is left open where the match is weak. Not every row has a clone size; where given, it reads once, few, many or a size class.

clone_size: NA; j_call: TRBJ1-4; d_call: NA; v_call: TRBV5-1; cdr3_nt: TGCGCCAGCAGCTTGCTGGGCGGCCCTAGCGAAAAACTGTTTTTT; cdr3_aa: CASSLLGGPSEKLFF
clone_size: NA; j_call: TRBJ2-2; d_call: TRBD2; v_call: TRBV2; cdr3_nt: TGTGCCAGCAGTGGGACTAGCGGGAACACCGGGGAGCTGTTTTTT; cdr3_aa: CASSGTSGNTGELFF
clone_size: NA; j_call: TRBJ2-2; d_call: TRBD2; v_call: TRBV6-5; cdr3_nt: TGTGCCAGCAGTTCCGGGACTAGCGGGAAGTTTTTT; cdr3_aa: CASSSGTSGKFF
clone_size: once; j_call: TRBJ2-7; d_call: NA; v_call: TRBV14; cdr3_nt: TGTGCCAGCAGCCCTAGAACAGGGACCGAGCAGTACTTC; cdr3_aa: CASSPRTGTEQYF
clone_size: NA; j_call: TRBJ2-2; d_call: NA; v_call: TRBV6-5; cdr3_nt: TGTGCCAGCAGTTACAACAGGGGGGGCACCGGGGAGCTGTTTTTT; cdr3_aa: CASSYNRGGTGELFF
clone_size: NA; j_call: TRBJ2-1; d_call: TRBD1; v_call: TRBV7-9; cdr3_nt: TGTGCCAGCAGCTTCTCCAGGGGGTACAATGAGCAGTTCTTC; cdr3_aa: CASSFSRGYNEQFF
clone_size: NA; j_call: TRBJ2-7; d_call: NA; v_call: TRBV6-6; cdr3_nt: TGTGCCAGCACTCATGGACAGACCTCCGTCGAGCAGTACTTC; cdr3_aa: CASTHGQTSVEQYF
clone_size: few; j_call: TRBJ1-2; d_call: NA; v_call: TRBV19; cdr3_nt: TGTGCCAGTAGTAATACACGCCTCGGGCAGGGGAAGGACGGCTACACCTTC; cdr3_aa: CASSNTRLGQGKDGYTF
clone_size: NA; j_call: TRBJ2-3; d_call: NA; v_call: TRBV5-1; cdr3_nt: TGCGCCAGCAGCTTGGGCCTCGGACTCATCGGTGGTACGCAGTATTTT; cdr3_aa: CASSLGLGLIGGTQYF
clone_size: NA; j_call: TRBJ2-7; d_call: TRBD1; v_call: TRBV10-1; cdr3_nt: TGCGCCAGCAGACTCGGACAGGAGAGCTCCTACGAGCAGTACTTC; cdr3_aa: CASRLGQESSYEQYF
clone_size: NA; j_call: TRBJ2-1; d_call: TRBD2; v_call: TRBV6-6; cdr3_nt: TGTGCCACAGGGACTAGCGGGACCGACAATGAGCAGTTCTTC; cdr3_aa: CATGTSGTDNEQFF
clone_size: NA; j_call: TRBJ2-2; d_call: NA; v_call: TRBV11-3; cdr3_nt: TGTGCCAGCAGCTCCCGATCCCTCGTTACAGCGAACACCGGGGAGCTGTTTTTT; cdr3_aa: CASSSRSLVTANTGELFF
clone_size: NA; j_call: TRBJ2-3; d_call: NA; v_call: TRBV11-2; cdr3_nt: TGTGCCACCGAAGCCGCCGGACTCAGTGCTCAGACAGATACGCAGTATTTT; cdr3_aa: CATEAAGLSAQTDTQYF
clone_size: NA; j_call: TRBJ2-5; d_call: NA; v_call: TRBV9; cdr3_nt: TGTGCCAGCAGCGCCCCCCGGCGGGAGACCCAGTACTTC; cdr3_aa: CASSAPRRETQYF
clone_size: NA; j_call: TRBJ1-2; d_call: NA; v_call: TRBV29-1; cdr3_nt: TGCAGCGTCTCCGACTCACCATCGGGTGGCTACACCTTC; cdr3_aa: CSVSDSPSGGYTF
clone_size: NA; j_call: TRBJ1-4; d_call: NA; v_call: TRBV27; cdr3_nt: TGTGCCAGCAGTTTCAGAAATGAAAAACTGTTTTTT; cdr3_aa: CASSFRNEKLFF
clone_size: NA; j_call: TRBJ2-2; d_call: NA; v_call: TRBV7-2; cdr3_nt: TGTGCCAGCAGCTTGTTAGCCCCCCCGGCCGGGGAGCTGTTTTTT; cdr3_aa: CASSLLAPPAGELFF
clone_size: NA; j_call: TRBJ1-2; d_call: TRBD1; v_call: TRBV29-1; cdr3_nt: TGCAGCGTCGGGGGACAGGGGATCTATGGCTACACCTTC; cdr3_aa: CSVGGQGIYGYTF
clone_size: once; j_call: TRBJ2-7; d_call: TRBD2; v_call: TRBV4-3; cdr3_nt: TGCGCCAGCAGCCCGCGGACTAGCGGGATATACGAGCAGTACTTC; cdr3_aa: CASSPRTSGIYEQYF
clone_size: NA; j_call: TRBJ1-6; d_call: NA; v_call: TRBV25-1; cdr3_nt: TGTGCCAGCAGTGAATATTCGGGCAGGGTTAATTCACCCCTCCACTTT; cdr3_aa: CASSEYSGRVNSPLHF
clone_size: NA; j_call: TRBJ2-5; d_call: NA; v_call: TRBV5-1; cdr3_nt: TGCGCCAGCAGCTTGGAGGGACACAAGCAAGAGACCCAGTACTTC; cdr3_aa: CASSLEGHKQETQYF
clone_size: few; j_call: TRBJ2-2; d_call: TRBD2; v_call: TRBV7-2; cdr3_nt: TGTGCCAGCAGCAAATCATCTAGCGGGAGGAACACCGGGGAGCTGTTTTTT; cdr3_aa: CASSKSSSGRNTGELFF
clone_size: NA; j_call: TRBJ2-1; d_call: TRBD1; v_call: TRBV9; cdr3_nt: TGTGCCAGCAGCGTAGACTCGACAGGGGGTCGAGCTGAGCAGTTCTTC; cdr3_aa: CASSVDSTGGRAEQFF
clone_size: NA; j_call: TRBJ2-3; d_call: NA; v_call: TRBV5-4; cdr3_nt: TGTGCCACCAAGACCGGGATCACGGGGAGCACAGATACGCAGTATTTT; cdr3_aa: CATKTGITGSTDTQYF
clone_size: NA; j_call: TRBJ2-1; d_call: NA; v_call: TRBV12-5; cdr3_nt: TGTGCTAGTGGAGGGACTCCTTACAATGAGCAGTTCTTC; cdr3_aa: CASGGTPYNEQFF
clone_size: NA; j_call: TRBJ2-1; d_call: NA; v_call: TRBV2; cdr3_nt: TGTGCCAGAGATAAACTGAGCCTCCACAATGAGCAGTTCTTC; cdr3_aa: CARDKLSLHNEQFF
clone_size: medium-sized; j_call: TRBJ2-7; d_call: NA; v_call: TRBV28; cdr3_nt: TGTGCCAGCAGTTTGTTCAGAGGAAGCTACGAGCAGTACTTC; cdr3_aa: CASSLFRGSYEQYF
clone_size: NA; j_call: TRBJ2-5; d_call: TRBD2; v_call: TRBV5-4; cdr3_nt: TGTGCCAGCAGAGATAGCGGGAGGGGAGAGACCCAGTACTTC; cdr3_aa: CASRDSGRGETQYF
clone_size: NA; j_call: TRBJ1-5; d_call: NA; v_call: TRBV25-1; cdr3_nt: TGTGCCAGCAGTGAATGGGGGGGTATTCAGCCCCAGCATTTT; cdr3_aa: CASSEWGGIQPQHF
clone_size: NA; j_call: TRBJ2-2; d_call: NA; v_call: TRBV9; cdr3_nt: TGTGCCAGCAGCGAAGCGCAATTTGGGGAGCTGTTTTTT; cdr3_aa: CASSEAQFGELFF
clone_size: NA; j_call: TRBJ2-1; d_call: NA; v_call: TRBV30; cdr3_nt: TGTGCCGGGGGACAGACCGGGACTTGGAATGAGCAGTTCTTC; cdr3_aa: CAGGQTGTWNEQFF
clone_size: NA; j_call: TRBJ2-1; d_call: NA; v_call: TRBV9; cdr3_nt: TGTGCCAGCAGCGCAAATAGCGTAACCTCCTACAATGAGCAGTTCTTC; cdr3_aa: CASSANSVTSYNEQFF
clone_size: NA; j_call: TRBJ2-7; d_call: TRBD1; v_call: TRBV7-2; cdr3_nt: TGTGCCAGCAGCTTAGTGGCGGGACAGGGGAGTACCTACGAGCAGTACTTC; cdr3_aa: CASSLVAGQGSTYEQYF
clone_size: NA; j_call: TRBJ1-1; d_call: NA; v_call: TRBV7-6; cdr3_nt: TGTGCCAGCAGCTTAGGTCAGAGGACTGAAGCTTTCTTT; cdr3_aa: CASSLGQRTEAFF
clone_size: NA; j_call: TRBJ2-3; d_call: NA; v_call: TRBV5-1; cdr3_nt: TGCGCCAGCAGCTTGGGTAGCCCCACAGATACGCAGTATTTT; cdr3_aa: CASSLGSPTDTQYF
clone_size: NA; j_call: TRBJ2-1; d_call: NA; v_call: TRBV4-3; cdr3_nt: TGCGCCAGCAGCCGAGGAACGGGAAGAACCTACAATGAGCAGTTCTTC; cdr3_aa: CASSRGTGRTYNEQFF
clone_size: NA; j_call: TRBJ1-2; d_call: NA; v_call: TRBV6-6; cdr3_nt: TGTGCCAGCAGTCTCGGGGGGGGGAACTATGGCTACACCTTC; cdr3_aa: CASSLGGGNYGYTF
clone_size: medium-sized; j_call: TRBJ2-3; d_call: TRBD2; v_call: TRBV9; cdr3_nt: TGTGCCAGCAGCGTGCTCGCGCGGGAGATTAGAGATACGCAGTATTTT; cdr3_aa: CASSVLAREIRDTQYF
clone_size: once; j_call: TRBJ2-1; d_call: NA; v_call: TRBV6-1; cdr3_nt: TGTGCCAGCAGTGAAGCCGGGGGTTCCAATGAGCAGTTCTTC; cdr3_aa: CASSEAGGSNEQFF
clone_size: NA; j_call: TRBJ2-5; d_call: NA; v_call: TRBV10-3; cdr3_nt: TGTGCCATCAGTGACAGGTCTCAAGAGACCCAGTACTTC; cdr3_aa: CAISDRSQETQYF
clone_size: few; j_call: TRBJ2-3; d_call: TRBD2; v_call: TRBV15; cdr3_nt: TGTGCCACCAGCAGAGAGGCGACTAGCGGGAGCACAGATACGCAGTATTTT; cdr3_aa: CATSREATSGSTDTQYF
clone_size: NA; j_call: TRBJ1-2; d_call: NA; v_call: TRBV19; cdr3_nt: TGTGCCAGTAGTCCCCAGGGCGCGTATGGCTACACCTTC; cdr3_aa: CASSPQGAYGYTF
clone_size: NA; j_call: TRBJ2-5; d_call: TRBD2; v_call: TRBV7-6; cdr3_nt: TGTGCCAGCAGCACACGTACTAGCGGGAGCCTACCGGAGGGGGCTGGGCAGACCCAGTACTTC; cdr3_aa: CASSTRTSGSLPEGAGQTQYF
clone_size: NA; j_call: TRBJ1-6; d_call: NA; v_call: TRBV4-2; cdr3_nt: TGTGCCAGCAGCCAAGAAGCGACAGGAGCCCTTCCCAGTTCACCCCTCCACTTT; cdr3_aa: CASSQEATGALPSSPLHF
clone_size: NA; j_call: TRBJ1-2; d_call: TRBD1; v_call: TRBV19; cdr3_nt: TGTGCCACCCACCCGGACAGGGACTATGGCTACACCTTC; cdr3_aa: CATHPDRDYGYTF
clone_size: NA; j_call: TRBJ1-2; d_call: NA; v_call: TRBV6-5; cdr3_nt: TGTGCCAGCAGTTTTGGCGGGACTAACTATGGCTACACCTTC; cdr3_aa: CASSFGGTNYGYTF
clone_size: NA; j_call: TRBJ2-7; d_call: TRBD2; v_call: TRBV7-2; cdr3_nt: TGTGCCAGCAGCAGAGAGGGGACTAGCGGGCAAACCTCATACTTC; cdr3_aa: CASSREGTSGQTSYF
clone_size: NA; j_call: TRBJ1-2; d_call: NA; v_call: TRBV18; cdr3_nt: TGTGCCAGCTCACCACCGTCCCAGCAGGGTGCGAATGGCTACACCTTC; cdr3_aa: CASSPPSQQGANGYTF
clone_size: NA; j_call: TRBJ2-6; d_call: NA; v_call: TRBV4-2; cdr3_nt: TGTGCCAGCAGCCAAGATCCCGCCGGAGCGTCTGGGGCCAACGTCCTGACTTTC; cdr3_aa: CASSQDPAGASGANVLTF